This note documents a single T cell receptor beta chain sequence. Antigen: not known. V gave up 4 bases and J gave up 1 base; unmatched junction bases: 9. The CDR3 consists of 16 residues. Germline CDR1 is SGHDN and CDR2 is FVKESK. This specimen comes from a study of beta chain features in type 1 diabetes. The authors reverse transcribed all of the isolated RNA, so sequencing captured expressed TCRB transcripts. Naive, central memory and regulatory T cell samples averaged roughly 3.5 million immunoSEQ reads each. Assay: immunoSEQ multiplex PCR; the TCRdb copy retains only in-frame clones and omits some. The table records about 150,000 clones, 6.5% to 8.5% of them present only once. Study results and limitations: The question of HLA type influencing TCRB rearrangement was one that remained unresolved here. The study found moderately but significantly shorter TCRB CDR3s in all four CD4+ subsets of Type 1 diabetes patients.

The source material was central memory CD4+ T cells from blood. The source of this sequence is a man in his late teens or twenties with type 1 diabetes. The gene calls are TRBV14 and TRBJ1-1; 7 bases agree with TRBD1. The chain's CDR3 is CASSPMGTAANTEAFF. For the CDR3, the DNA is TGTGCCAGCAGCCCGATGGGGACAGCCGCGAACACTGAAGCTTTCTTT.